Each of the 4 T cell receptor beta chains below was sequenced from the same sample in a study of T cells in narcolepsy. Clones were read by immunoSEQ multiplex PCR, and TCRdb kept only the in-frame ones, dropping some. The profile covers under 40,000 clones, with 80% to 85% appearing a single time and around 0.7% taken by the ten largest. The sequencing sample was made of memory (CD45RA-) CD4+ T cells from blood. These receptors all come from a human donor in good health.

J is TRBJ1-6 and V is TRBV27; 7 nucleotides agree with TRBD1. Germline CDR1 MNHEY, CDR2 SMNVEV (reference sequence). CDR3 length equals 15 residues. With V trimmed by 3 bases and J by 6 bases, 5 bases remained unmatched. The chain's CDR3 is CASSFGDRANSPLHF. The CDR3 DNA follows: TGTGCCAGCAGTTTCGGAGACAGGGCTAATTCACCCCTCCACTTT.

The chain combines TRBV6-5 with TRBJ1-5; D is uncertain. Per the germline V gene, CDR1 is MNHEY and CDR2 is SVGAGI. The CDR3 totals 12 residues. The V end lost 6 bases, the J end lost 6 bases, and 9 bases lay between the germline ends. DNA for the CDR3: TGTGCCAGCAGATCCGAGGGTCAGCCCCAGCATTTT. This codes for CASRSEGQPQHF.

The V call is TRBV5-1, the J call TRBJ1-2, with D unresolved. The germline CDR1 and CDR2 sequences are SGHRS and YFSETQ. There are 12 residues in the CDR3. V was clipped by 4 bases and J by 4 bases, with 8 bases between them. CDR3: CASSPGPYGYTF. The CDR3 bases are TGCGCCAGCAGCCCCGGTCCCTATGGCTACACCTTC.

The V gene is TRBV5-1, the J gene TRBJ2-3; the D gene is possibly TRBD1 (6 bases). The CDR3 has 14 residues. CDR1 SGHRS and CDR2 YFSETQ come from the germline V gene. V shed 4 bases and J shed 2 bases, with 11 bases lying between them. The CDR3 reads CASSRDRLTDTQYF. CDR3 coding DNA: TGCGCCAGCAGCCGCGACAGGCTCACAGATACGCAGTATTTT.